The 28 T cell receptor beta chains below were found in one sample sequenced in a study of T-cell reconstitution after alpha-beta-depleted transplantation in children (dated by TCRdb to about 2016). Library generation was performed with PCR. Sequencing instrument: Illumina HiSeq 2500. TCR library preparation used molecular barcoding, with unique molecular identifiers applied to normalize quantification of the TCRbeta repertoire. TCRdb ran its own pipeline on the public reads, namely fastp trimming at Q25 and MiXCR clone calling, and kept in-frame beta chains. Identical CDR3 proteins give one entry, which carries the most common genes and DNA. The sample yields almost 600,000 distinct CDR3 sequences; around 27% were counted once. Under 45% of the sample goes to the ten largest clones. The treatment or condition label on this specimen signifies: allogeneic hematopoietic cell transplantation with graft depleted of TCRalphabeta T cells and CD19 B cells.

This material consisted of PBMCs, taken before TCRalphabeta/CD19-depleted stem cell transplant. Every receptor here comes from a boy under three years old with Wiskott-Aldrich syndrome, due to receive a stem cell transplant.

In DNA form, the CDR3 reads TGTGCCAGCAGTTTGCCCAGTGGGCTAGCGGGAGTACATGAGCAGTTCTTC. It codes for CASSLPSGLAGVHEQFF. The V gene is TRBV12-3 or TRBV12-4, the J gene TRBJ2-1; TRBD2 matches 10 bases. This CDR3 region has 17 residues. J was trimmed by 8 bases and V by 3 bases; bases with no gene match: 13.

The CDR3 reads CATTRFGESTDTQYF. Here the CDR3 DNA reads TGTGCCACGACCCGTTTCGGGGAAAGCACAGATACGCAGTATTTT. The chain recombines TRBV15 with TRBJ2-3, with D perhaps matching TRBD2 (5 bases). The CDR3 contains 15 residues. Deletions cut 9 bases from V and 0 bases from J, with 16 bases between. CDR1 and CDR2 from the germline V gene are LNHNV and YYDKDF (reference sequence).

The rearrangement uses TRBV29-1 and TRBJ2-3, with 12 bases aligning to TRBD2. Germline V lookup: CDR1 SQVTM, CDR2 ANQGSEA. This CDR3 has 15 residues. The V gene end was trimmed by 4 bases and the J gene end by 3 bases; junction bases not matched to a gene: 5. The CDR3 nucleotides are TGCAGCGTTGCCGGTGGGACTAGCGGGACAGATACGCAGTATTTT. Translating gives CSVAGGTSGTDTQYF.

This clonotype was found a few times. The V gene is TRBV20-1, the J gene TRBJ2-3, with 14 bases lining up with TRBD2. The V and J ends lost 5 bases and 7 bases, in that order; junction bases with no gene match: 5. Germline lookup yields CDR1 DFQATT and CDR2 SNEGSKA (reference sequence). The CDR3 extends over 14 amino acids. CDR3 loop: CSASGTSGRHTQYF. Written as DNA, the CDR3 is TGCAGTGCTTCCGGGACTAGCGGGAGACATACGCAGTATTTT.

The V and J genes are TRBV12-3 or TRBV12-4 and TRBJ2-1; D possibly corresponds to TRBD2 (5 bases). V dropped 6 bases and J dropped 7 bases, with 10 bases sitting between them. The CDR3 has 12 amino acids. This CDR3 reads CASSSPGNEQFF. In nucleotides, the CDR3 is TGTGCCAGCAGCTCACCGGGGAATGAGCAGTTCTTC.

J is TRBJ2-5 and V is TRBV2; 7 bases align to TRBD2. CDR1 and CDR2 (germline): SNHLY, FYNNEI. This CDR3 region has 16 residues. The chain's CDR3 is CTICSSGESYQETQYF. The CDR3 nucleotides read TGTACCATCTGTTCTAGCGGAGAATCGTACCAAGAGACCCAGTACTTC.

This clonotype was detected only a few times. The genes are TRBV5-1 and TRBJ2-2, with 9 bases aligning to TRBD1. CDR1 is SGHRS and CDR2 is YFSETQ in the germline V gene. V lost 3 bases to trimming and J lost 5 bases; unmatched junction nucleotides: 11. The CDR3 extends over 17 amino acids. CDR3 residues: CASSSDPPGQGTGELFF. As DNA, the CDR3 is TGCGCCAGCAGCTCGGATCCCCCTGGACAGGGGACCGGGGAGCTGTTTTTT.

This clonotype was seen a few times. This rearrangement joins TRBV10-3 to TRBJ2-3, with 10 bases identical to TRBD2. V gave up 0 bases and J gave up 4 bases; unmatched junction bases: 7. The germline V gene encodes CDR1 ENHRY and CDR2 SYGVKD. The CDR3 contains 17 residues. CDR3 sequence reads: CAISESTSGMGADTQYF. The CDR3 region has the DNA TGTGCCATCAGTGAGTCTACTAGCGGGATGGGGGCAGATACGCAGTATTTT.

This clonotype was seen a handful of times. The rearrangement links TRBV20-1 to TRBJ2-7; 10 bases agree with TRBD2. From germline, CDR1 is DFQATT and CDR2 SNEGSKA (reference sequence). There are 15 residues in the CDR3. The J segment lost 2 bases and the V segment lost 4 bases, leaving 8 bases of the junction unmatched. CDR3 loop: CSATQTSGSTYEQYF. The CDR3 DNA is TGCAGTGCTACGCAGACTAGCGGGTCGACCTACGAGCAGTACTTC.

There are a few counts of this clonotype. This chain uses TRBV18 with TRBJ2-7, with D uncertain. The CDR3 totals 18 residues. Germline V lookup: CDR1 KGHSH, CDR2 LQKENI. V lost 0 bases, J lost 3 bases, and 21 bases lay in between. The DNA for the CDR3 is TGTGCCAGCTCACCACCATCACTCGGCGACACAGCCGTCTACGAGCAGTACTTC. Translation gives CASSPPSLGDTAVYEQYF.

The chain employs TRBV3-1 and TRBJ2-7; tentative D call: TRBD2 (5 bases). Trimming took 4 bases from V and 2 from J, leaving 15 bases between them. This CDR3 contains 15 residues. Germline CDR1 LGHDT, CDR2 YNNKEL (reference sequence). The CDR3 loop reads CASSPQVGRTYEQYF. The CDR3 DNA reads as TGTGCCAGCAGCCCTCAAGTAGGGAGAACCTACGAGCAGTACTTC.

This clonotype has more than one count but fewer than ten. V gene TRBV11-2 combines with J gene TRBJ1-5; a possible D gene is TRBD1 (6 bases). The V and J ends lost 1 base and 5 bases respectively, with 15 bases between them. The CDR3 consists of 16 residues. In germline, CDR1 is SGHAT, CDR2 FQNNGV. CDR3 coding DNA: TGTGCCAGCAGCTTAGGGGCTCGAGAGGGGGATCAGCCCCAGCATTTT. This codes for CASSLGAREGDQPQHF.

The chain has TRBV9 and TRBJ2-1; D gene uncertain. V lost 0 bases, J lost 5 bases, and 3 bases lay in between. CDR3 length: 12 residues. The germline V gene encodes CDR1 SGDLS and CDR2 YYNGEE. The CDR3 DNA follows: TGTGCCAGCAGCGTAGATCACAATGAGCAGTTCTTC. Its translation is CASSVDHNEQFF.

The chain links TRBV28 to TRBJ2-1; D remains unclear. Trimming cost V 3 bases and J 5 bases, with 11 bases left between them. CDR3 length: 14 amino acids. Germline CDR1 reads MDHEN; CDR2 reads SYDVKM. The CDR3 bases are TGTGCCAGCAGTTTGCAGGACGTTAACAATGAGCAGTTCTTC. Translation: CASSLQDVNNEQFF. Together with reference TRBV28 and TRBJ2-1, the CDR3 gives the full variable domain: DVKVTQSSRYLVKRTGEKVFLECVQDMDHENMFWYRQDPGLGLRLIYFSYDVKMKEKGDIPEGYSVSREKKERFSLILESASTNQTSMYLCASSLQDVNNEQFFGPGTRLTVL.

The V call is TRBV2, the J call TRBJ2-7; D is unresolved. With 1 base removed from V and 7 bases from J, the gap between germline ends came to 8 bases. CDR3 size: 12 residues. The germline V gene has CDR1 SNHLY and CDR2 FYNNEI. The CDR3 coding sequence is TGTGCCAGCAGTGAAGAAAGTAAGGAGCAGTACTTC. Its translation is CASSEESKEQYF.

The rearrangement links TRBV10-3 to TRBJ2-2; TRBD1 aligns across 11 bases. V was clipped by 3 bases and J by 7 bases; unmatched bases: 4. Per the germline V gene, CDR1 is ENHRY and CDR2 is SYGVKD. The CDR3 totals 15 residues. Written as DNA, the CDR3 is TGTGCCATCAGTGATCGGACAGGGGGCATCGGGGAGCTGTTTTTT. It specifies CAISDRTGGIGELFF.

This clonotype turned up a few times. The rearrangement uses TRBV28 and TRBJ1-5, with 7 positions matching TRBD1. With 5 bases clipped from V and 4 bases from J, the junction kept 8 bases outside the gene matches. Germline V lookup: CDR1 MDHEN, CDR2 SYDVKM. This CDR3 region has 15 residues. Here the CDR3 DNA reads TGTGCCAGCAGTCCTCCTTACAGGGGAAATCAGCCCCAGCATTTT. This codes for CASSPPYRGNQPQHF.

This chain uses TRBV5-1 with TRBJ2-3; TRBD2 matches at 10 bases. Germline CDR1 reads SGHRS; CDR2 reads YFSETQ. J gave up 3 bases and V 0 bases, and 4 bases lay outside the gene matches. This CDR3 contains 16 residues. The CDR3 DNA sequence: TGCGCCAGCAGCTTGGGGGGACTAGCGAGAACAGATACGCAGTATTTT. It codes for CASSLGGLARTDTQYF.

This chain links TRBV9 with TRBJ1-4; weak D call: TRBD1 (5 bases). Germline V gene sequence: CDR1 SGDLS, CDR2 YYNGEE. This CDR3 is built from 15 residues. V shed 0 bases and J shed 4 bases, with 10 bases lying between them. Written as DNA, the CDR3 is TGTGCCAGCAGCGTAGGGCCAGGGAATAATGAAAAACTGTTTTTT. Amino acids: CASSVGPGNNEKLFF.

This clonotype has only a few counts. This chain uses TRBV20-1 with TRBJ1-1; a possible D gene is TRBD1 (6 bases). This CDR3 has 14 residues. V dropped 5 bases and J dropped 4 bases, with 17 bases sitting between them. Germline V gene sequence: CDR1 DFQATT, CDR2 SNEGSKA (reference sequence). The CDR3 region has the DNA TGCAGTGCTCGCGGAGGGGGATTTAGCACTGAAGCTTTCTTT. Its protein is CSARGGGFSTEAFF.

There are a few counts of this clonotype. The CDR3 DNA follows: TGCGCCAGCAGCTTGTTATCGGAGGAAGAGACCCAGTACTTC. Translation gives CASSLLSEEETQYF. The chain links TRBV5-1 to TRBJ2-5, with D possibly TRBD2 on 5 matching bases. The germline V and J ends were trimmed by 1 base and 3 bases, with 10 bases remaining between them. Germline CDR1 SGHRS, CDR2 YFSETQ. This CDR3 comprises 14 residues.

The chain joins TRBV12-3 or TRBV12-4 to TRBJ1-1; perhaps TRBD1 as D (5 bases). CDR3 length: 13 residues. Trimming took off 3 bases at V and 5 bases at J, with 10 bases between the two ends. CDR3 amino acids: CASSFGAWTEAFF. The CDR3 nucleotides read TGTGCCAGCAGTTTTGGGGCATGGACTGAAGCTTTCTTT.

The DNA of the CDR3 is TGTGCCAGCAGCATAGGCCGAGCTAGCGGGAGGGAGACCCAGTACTTC. The encoded protein is CASSIGRASGRETQYF. This sequence joins TRBV5-6 and TRBJ2-5; 11 nucleotides match TRBD2. Per the germline V gene, CDR1 is SGHDT and CDR2 is YYEEEE. The CDR3 loop spans 16 amino acids. The trim removed 4 bases at V and 5 bases at J, leaving 10 bases unmatched.

Here the CDR3 DNA reads TGCGCCAGCAGCGTCGACGGGACACCAAACACCGGGGAGCTGTTTTTT. Translated, it gives CASSVDGTPNTGELFF. V is TRBV5-1 and J is TRBJ2-2; D is perhaps TRBD1 (6 bases). V gave up 4 bases and J gave up 2 bases, with 15 bases separating them. The germline V gene encodes CDR1 SGHRS and CDR2 YFSETQ. The CDR3 covers 16 residues. Combining the CDR3 with reference TRBV5-1 and TRBJ2-2 gives the whole variable domain KAGVTQTPRYLIKTRGQQVTLSCSPISGHRSVSWYQQTPGQGLQFLFEYFSETQRNKGNFPGRFSGRQFSNSRSEMNVSTLELGDSALYLCASSVDGTPNTGELFFGEGSRLTVL.

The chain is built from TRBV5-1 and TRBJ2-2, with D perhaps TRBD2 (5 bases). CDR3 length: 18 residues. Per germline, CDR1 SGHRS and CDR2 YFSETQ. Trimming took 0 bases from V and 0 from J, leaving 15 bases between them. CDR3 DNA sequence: TGCGCCAGCAGCTTGGGCGCGTACGGGGAGTCGAACACCGGGGAGCTGTTTTTT. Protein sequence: CASSLGAYGESNTGELFF.

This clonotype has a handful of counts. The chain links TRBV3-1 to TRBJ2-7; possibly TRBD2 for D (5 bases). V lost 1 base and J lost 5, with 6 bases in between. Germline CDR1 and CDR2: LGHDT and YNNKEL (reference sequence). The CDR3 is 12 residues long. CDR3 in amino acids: CASSQGGDEQYF. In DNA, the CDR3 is TGTGCCAGCAGCCAAGGGGGAGACGAGCAGTACTTC.

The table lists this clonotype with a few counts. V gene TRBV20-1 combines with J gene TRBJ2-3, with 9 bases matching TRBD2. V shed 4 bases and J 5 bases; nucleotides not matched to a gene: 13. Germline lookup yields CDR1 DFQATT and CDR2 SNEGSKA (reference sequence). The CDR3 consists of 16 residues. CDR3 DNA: TGCAGTGCTAAGACGATTAGCGGGAGTCTGGTAGATACGCAGTATTTT. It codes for CSAKTISGSLVDTQYF.

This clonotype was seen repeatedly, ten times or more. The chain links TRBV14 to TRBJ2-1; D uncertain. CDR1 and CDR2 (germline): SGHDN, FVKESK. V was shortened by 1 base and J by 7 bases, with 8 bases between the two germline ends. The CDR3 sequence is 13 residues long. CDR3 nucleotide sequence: TGTGCCAGCAGCCAAGCCCTCGGAAATGAGCAGTTCTTC. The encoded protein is CASSQALGNEQFF.